This TCR beta chain was sequenced during a study of T cell repertoires in cytomegalovirus infection. Study in general: A matching HLA type, together with CMV infection, was signaled by public TCR beta signatures.

From the reads, TCRdb called clonotypes with MiXCR, one entry per CDR3 protein. The sample comprises roughly 920,000 distinct CDR3 sequences, roughly 30% of which are singletons, and around 15% rests with the top ten. Study-wide results and caveats: Predominance within the ex vivo response was attributable to HLA-C-restricted CMV-specific TCR beta clonotypes.

Points on this clonotype: As yet, its antigen is unknown.

The CDR3 has 8 amino acids. The germline V gene has CDR1 SGHTA and CDR2 FQGNSA. V lost 7 bases, J lost 12 bases, and 4 bases lay in between. The TCR sequence derives from a human donor in good health (CMV status not recorded). Some clones in this sample may be carry-over from other donors' samples. The rearrangement joins TRBV7-2 to TRBJ2-1; no clear D gene. Sequences were derived from cultured CD8+ T cells from PBMCs, sampled from culture after CMV antigen stimulation. The CDR3 sequence is CASTLQFF. The CDR3 coding sequence is TGTGCCAGCACCCTGCAGTTCTTC. The complete variable domain, with remaining parts taken from reference TRBV7-2 and TRBJ2-1, reads GAGVSQSPSNKVTEKGKDVELRCDPISGHTALYWYRQSLGQGLEFLIYFQGNSAPDKSGLPSDRFSAERTGGSVSTLTIQRTQQEDSAVYLCASTLQFFGPGTRLTVL.